This entry lists 5 T cell receptor beta chains sequenced from one sample in a study of blood T cell repertoires in COVID-19. TCRdb keeps only in-frame clones here, not all; method: immunoSEQ multiplex PCR. Here the sample spans under 200,000 clones, roughly 77% being singletons. Sequencing was done on a sample of peripheral blood. These receptor sequences come from a man between 65 and 85 years old with active or convalescent COVID-19.

The rearrangement uses TRBV25-1 and TRBJ2-3, with 9 positions matching TRBD1. Germline V gene data show CDR1 as MGHDK and CDR2 as SYGVNS. The CDR3 is 13 residues long. Trimming removed 6 bases from V and 5 bases from J; junction bases left unmatched: 3. This CDR3 reads CASRQGAIDTQYF. The CDR3 region has the DNA TGTGCCAGCAGACAGGGGGCAATAGATACGCAGTATTTT.

The genes are TRBV6-5 and TRBJ1-5; D unclear. The germline V gene encodes CDR1 MNHEY and CDR2 SVGAGI. The CDR3 covers 13 residues. V was cut by 7 bases and J by 5 bases, with 12 bases left in between. The CDR3 DNA reads TGTGCCAGCAAAGGAGGGATCGATCAGCCCCAGCATTTT. This codes for CASKGGIDQPQHF.

The rearrangement links TRBV7-8 to TRBJ2-5; D possibly corresponds to TRBD2 (6 bases). The ends were cut back, 4 bases at V and 5 bases at J, with 17 bases in the middle. The germline V gene encodes CDR1 SGHVS and CDR2 FQNEAQ. The CDR3 has 15 residues. CDR3 loop: CASSSGGAGWETQYF. The CDR3, as DNA: TGTGCCAGCAGCTCCGGCGGGGCAGGGTGGGAGACCCAGTACTTC.

The sample holds one count of this clone. The chain is built from TRBV6-6 and TRBJ1-2; TRBD1 is a possible D gene (6 bases). V was trimmed by 1 base and J by 1 base, leaving 7 bases between them. Per germline, CDR1 MNHNY and CDR2 SVGAGI (reference sequence). The CDR3 is 14 residues long. CDR3 nucleotide sequence: TGTGCCAGCAGTTACTTACAGGGTAACTATGGCTACACCTTC. Encoded protein: CASSYLQGNYGYTF.

The V and J genes are TRBV2 and TRBJ2-3; D uncertain. Trimming removed 5 bases at V and 6 bases at J, with 6 bases between. Looked up from germline, CDR1 is SNHLY and CDR2 is FYNNEI. The CDR3 consists of 11 residues. The CDR3, as DNA: TGTGCCAGCAGTAGAGCGGATACGCAGTATTTT. Its protein is CASSRADTQYF.